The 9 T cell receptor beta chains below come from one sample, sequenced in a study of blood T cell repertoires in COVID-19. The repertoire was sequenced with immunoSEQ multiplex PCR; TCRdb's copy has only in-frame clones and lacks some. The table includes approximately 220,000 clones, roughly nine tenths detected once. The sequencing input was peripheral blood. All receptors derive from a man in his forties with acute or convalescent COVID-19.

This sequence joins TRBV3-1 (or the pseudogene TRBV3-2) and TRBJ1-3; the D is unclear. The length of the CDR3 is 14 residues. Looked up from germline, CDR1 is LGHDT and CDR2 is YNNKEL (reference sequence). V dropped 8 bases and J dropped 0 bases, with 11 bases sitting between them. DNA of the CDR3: TGTGCCAGCCGGCAGGCCATCTCTGGAAACACCATATATTTT. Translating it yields CASRQAISGNTIYF.

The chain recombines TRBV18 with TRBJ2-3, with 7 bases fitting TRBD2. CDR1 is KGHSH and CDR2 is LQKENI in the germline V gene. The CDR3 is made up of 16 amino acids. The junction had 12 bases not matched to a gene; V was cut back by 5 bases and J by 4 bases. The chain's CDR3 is CASSIRTRSGSDTQYF. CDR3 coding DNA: TGTGCCAGCTCAATTCGGACTAGGTCTGGCTCAGATACGCAGTATTTT. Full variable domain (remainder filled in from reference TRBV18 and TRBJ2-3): NAGVMQNPRHLVRRRGQEARLRCSPMKGHSHVYWYRQLPEEGLKFMVYLQKENIIDESGMPKERFSAEFPKEGPSILRIQQVVRGDSAAYFCASSIRTRSGSDTQYFGPGTRLTVL.

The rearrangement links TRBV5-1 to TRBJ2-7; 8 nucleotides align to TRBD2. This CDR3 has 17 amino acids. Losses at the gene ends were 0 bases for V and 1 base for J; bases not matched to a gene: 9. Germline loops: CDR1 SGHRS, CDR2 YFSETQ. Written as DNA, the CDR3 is TGCGCCAGCAGCTTGGCCAGGCTAGCGGGCCCTTCCTACGAGCAGTACTTC. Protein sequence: CASSLARLAGPSYEQYF.

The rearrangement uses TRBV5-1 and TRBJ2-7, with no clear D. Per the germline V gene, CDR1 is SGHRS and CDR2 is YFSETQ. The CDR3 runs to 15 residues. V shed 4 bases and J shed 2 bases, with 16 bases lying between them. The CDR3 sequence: CASSRRQPRAYEQYF. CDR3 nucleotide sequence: TGCGCCAGCAGCCGCAGACAACCGCGAGCCTACGAGCAGTACTTC. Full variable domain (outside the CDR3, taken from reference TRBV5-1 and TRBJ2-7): KAGVTQTPRYLIKTRGQQVTLSCSPISGHRSVSWYQQTPGQGLQFLFEYFSETQRNKGNFPGRFSGRQFSNSRSEMNVSTLELGDSALYLCASSRRQPRAYEQYFGPGTRLTVT.

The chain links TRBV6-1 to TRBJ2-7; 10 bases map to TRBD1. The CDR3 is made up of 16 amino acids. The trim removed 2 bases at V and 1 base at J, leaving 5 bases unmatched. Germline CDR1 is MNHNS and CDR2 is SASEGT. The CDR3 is CASSEMGGQGSYEQYF. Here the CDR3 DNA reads TGTGCCAGCAGTGAAATGGGGGGACAGGGGTCCTACGAGCAGTACTTC.

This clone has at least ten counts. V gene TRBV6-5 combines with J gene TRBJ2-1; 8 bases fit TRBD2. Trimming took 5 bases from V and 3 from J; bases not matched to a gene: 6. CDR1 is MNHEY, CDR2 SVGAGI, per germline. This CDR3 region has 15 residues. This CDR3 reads CASSLGLADYNEQFF. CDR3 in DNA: TGTGCCAGCAGTCTAGGACTAGCAGACTACAATGAGCAGTTCTTC.

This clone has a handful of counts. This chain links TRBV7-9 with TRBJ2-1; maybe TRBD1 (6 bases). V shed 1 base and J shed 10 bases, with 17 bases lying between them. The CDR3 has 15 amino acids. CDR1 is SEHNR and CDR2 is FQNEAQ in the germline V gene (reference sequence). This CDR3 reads CASSLELAQGEEQFF. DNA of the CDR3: TGTGCCAGCAGCTTAGAATTAGCACAGGGTGAAGAGCAGTTCTTC.

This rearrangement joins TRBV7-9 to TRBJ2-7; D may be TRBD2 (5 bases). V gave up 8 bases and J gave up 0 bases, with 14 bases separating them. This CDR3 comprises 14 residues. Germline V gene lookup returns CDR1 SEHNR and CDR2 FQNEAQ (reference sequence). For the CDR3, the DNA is TGTGCCAGCGGGGTAGGAGGCCACTCCTACGAGCAGTACTTC. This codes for CASGVGGHSYEQYF.

CDR3 nucleotide sequence: TGTGCCAGCAGCTTGGTGCTAGCGGGACAAGAGACCCAGTACTTC. Its translation: CASSLVLAGQETQYF. The rearrangement joins TRBV5-4 to TRBJ2-5; 9 nucleotides agree with TRBD2. The ends lost 0 bases at V and 2 bases at J; junction bases unmatched: 2. The germline CDR1 and CDR2 sequences are SGHNT and YYREEE (reference sequence). The CDR3 has 15 residues.